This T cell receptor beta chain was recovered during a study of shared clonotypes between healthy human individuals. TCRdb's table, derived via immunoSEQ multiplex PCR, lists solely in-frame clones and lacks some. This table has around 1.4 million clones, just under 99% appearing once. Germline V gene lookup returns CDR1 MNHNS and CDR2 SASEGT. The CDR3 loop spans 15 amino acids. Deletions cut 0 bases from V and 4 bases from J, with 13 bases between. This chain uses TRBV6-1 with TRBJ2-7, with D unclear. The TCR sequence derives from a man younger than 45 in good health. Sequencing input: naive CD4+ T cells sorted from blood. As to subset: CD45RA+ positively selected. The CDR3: CASSEAPQIPYEQYF. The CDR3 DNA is TGTGCCAGCAGTGAAGCGCCACAGATTCCTTACGAGCAGTACTTC.